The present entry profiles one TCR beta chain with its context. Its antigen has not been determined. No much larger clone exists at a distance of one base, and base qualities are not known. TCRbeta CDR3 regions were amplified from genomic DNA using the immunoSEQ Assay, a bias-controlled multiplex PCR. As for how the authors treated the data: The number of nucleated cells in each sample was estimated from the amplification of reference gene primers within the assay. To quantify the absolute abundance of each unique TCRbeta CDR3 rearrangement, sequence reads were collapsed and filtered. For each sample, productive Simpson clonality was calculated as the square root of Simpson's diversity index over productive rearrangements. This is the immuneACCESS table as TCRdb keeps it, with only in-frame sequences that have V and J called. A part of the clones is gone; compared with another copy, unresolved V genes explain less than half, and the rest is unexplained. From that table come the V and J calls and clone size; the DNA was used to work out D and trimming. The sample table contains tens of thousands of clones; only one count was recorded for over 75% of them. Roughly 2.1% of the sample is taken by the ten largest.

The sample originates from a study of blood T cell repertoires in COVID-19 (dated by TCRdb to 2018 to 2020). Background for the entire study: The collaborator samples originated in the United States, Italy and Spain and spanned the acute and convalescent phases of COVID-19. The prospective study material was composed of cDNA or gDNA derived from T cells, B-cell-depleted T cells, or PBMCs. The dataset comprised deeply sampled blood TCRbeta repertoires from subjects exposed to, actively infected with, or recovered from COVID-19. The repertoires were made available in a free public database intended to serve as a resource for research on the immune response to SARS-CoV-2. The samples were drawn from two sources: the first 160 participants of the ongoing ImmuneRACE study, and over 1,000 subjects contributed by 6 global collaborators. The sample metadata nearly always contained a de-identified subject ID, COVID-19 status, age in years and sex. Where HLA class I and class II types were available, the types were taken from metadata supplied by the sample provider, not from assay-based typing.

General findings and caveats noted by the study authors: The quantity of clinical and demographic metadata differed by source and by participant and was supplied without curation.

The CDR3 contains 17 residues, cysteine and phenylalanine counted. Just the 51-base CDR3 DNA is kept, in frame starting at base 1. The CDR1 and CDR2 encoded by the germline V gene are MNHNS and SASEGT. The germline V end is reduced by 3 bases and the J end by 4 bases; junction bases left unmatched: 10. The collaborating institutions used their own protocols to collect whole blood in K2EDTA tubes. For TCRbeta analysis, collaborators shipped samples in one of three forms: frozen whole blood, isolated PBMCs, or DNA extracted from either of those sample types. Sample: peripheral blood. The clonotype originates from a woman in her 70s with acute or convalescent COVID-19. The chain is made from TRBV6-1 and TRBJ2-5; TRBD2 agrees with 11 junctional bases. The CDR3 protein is CASSEVAGGPSSETQYF. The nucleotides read TGTGCCAGCAGTGAGGTAGCGGGGGGGCCTAGTTCAGAGACCCAGTACTTC.